Sequencing of this T cell receptor beta chain was carried out in a study of T cells in Graves' hyperthyroidism and ophthalmopathy. Study findings and constraints: Onset of ophthalmopathy came a median around 6.2 months after the model predicted it.

The table lists this clonotype with many counts. Its specificity is not known. The source material, RNA transcripts, was used to amplify TCR beta CDR3 regions. The HTBI primer set drove a first-round RT-PCR of the TCR CDR3. TCRdb ran MiXCR on the multiplex PCR reads and lists one entry per CDR3 protein. The top ten clones hold around 10% of a sample with 400,000 to 550,000 distinct CDR3 sequences, roughly 24% of them seen once. The PBMCs studied were ones that came from 10 ml fresh peripheral blood. The TCR originated in a woman aged 25 to 45 with Graves' ophthalmopathy. Material for sequencing was blood.

For the CDR3, the DNA is TGTGCCAGCAGAAATAATCCGGGACACGGGAACACTGAAGCTTTCTTT. It is translated as CASRNNPGHGNTEAFF. The V and J genes are TRBV5-5 and TRBJ1-1, with a weak D call TRBD1 (6 bases). Germline V CDR1 and CDR2: SGHKS, YYEKEE (reference sequence). Deletions cut 5 bases from V and 1 base from J, with 18 bases between. This CDR3 has 16 amino acids.